Below, 22 T cell receptor beta chains from the same sample are listed, as sequenced in a study of cytomegalovirus exposure and HLA in healthy donors. 60 Vbeta and 13 Jbeta primers were used in PCR. Sequencing was performed with immunoSEQ multiplex PCR; in TCRdb, only in-frame clones are kept and a portion is missing. The table includes about 190,000 clones, under 85% detected once. Input material: PBMCs. These receptors originate from a young woman in good health and CMV-seronegative.

The V gene is TRBV27, the J gene TRBJ2-7; a weak D match, TRBD1 (7 bases). There are 15 residues in the CDR3. Germline V CDR1 and CDR2: MNHEY, SMNVEV (reference sequence). V was shortened by 2 bases and J by 1 base, with 12 bases between the two germline ends. The CDR3 region has the DNA TGTGCCAGCAGTTTACGCCAGGGGGGATCCTACGAGCAGTACTTC. Its protein is CASSLRQGGSYEQYF.

This sequence joins TRBV19 and TRBJ2-3, with 8 bases that match TRBD2. This CDR3 spans 17 amino acids. Trimming cost V 7 bases and J 2 bases; bases outside gene matches: 14. CDR1 is LNHDA, CDR2 SQIVND, per germline (reference sequence). The CDR3 DNA reads as TGTGCCAGTAACCCTACGCTGGCGGGGGGCGTCACAGATACGCAGTATTTT. This gives the protein CASNPTLAGGVTDTQYF.

This clone was seen a few times. The chain is built from TRBV13 and TRBJ2-5; TRBD1 matches at 7 bases. Germline loops: CDR1 PRHDT, CDR2 FYEKMQ (reference sequence). CDR3 length: 15 amino acids. V dropped 4 bases and J dropped 1; count of bases not matched to a gene: 6. CDR3: CASSSTGTAQETQYF. The CDR3 DNA sequence: TGTGCCAGCAGCTCAACCGGGACAGCCCAAGAGACCCAGTACTTC. Looking up the rest from reference TRBV13 and TRBJ2-5 gives the full variable domain: AAGVIQSPRHLIKEKRETATLKCYPIPRHDTVYWYQQGPGQDPQFLISFYEKMQSDKGSIPDRFSAQQFSDYHSELNMSSLELGDSALYFCASSSTGTAQETQYFGPGTRLLVL.

The rearrangement joins TRBV28 to TRBJ1-2; no firm D call. This CDR3 comprises 16 residues. V gave up 2 bases and J gave up 2 bases, with 15 bases separating them. Germline lookup yields CDR1 MDHEN and CDR2 SYDVKM. The CDR3 spells CASSLRAGIENYGYTF. CDR3 nucleotide sequence: TGTGCCAGCAGTTTAAGGGCGGGGATTGAAAACTATGGCTACACCTTC.

The chain is built from TRBV9 and TRBJ2-7, with 14 bases fitting TRBD2. The V and J ends lost 4 bases and 2 bases, in that order; junction bases with no gene match: 11. CDR3 size: 18 residues. Germline lookup yields CDR1 SGDLS and CDR2 YYNGEE. The CDR3 sequence: CASSPEGTSGGSPYEQYF. In DNA, the CDR3 is TGTGCCAGCAGCCCCGAAGGGACTAGCGGGGGAAGCCCCTACGAGCAGTACTTC.

The genes are TRBV19 and TRBJ2-1, with 7 bases matching TRBD2. Trimming removed 8 bases from V and 9 bases from J; junction bases left unmatched: 16. CDR1 LNHDA and CDR2 SQIVND come from the germline V gene (reference sequence). The CDR3 contains 15 residues. The CDR3 sequence is CASYPELSGVGEQFF. As DNA, the CDR3 is TGTGCCAGTTACCCCGAGCTGAGCGGGGTAGGTGAGCAGTTCTTC. Full variable domain (outside the CDR3, taken from reference TRBV19 and TRBJ2-1): DGGITQSPKYLFRKEGQNVTLSCEQNLNHDAMYWYRQDPGQGLRLIYYSQIVNDFQKGDIAEGYSVSREKKESFPLTVTSAQKNPTAFYLCASYPELSGVGEQFFGPGTRLTVL.

V gene TRBV30 combines with J gene TRBJ2-7, with 7 bases fitting TRBD2. CDR3 length: 14 residues. Looked up from germline, CDR1 is GTSNPN and CDR2 is SVGIG (reference sequence). V lost 1 base to trimming and J lost 2 bases; unmatched junction nucleotides: 5. The CDR3 sequence: CAWSAVTSAYEQYF. The CDR3 DNA follows: TGTGCCTGGAGTGCCGTTACTAGCGCCTACGAGCAGTACTTC. Supplemented by reference TRBV30 and TRBJ2-7, the full variable domain reads SQTIHQWPATLVQPVGSPLSLECTVEGTSNPNLYWYRQAAGRGLQLLFYSVGIGQISSEVPQNLSASRPQDRQFILSSKKLLLSDSGFYLCAWSAVTSAYEQYFGPGTRLTVT.

The chain links TRBV7-2 to TRBJ1-5, with 8 bases that match TRBD1. The CDR3 runs to 14 residues. The V gene end was trimmed by 5 bases and the J gene end by 4 bases; junction bases not matched to a gene: 4. CDR1 and CDR2 (germline): SGHTA, FQGNSA. The chain's CDR3 is CASSEQGGNQPQHF. CDR3 nucleotides: TGTGCCAGCAGCGAACAGGGGGGGAATCAGCCCCAGCATTTT.

The rearrangement joins TRBV28 to TRBJ1-5; D remains unclear. Per the germline V gene, CDR1 is MDHEN and CDR2 is SYDVKM. This CDR3 has 18 residues. The V gene lost 2 bases and the J gene lost 4 bases, with 21 bases spanning the gap. The DNA for the CDR3 is TGTGCCAGCAGTTTAACGGTCCGGTGGAGTCAAGAGAATCAGCCCCAGCATTTT. Amino acids: CASSLTVRWSQENQPQHF.

The chain uses TRBV7-2 and TRBJ2-3, with 11 bases that match TRBD1. This CDR3 has 13 residues. CDR1 is SGHTA and CDR2 is FQGNSA in the germline V gene. V lost 5 bases to trimming and J lost 10 bases; unmatched junction nucleotides: 5. The CDR3 sequence is CASSVEGQGAQYF. CDR3 coding DNA: TGTGCCAGCAGCGTGGAGGGACAGGGGGCGCAGTATTTT.

CDR3 in DNA: TGTGCTAGTGGTTTGGGGTCTAGCGAGCAGTACTTC. It yields the protein CASGLGSSEQYF. The V gene is TRBV12-5, the J gene TRBJ2-7; D not resolved. Germline lookup yields CDR1 LGHNT and CDR2 FRNRAP. CDR3 length: 12 residues. The V gene lost 1 base and the J gene lost 6 bases, with 7 bases spanning the gap.

This CDR3 is CASSPLGGVRTDTQYF. The CDR3 coding sequence is TGTGCCAGCAGCCCATTGGGGGGTGTGAGGACAGATACGCAGTATTTT. The V call is TRBV14, the J call TRBJ2-3; the D gene is possibly TRBD2 (6 bases). The CDR3 loop spans 16 amino acids. Germline CDR1 reads SGHDN; CDR2 reads FVKESK. V was shortened by 4 bases and J by 3 bases, with 17 bases between the two germline ends.

CDR3 in amino acids: CSGDSSYEQYF. The DNA of the CDR3 is TGCAGCGGGGACAGCTCCTACGAGCAGTACTTC. V and J are TRBV20-1 and TRBJ2-7, with 7 positions matching TRBD1. Germline V gene data show CDR1 as DFQATT and CDR2 as SNEGSKA (reference sequence). The CDR3 covers 11 residues.

This rearrangement joins TRBV28 to TRBJ2-7, with 8 positions matching TRBD1. Germline V gene lookup returns CDR1 MDHEN and CDR2 SYDVKM. The CDR3 has 15 residues. Trimming removed 4 bases from V and 0 bases from J; junction bases left unmatched: 5. CDR3 region: CASSSRTGRSYEQYF. The CDR3 nucleotides are TGTGCCAGCAGTTCAAGGACAGGGCGCTCCTACGAGCAGTACTTC.

The chain combines TRBV5-5 with TRBJ2-7, with TRBD1 matching 7 bases. The CDR3 contains 14 residues. V dropped 2 bases and J dropped 0; count of bases not matched to a gene: 2. Germline-derived CDR1 and CDR2 are SGHKS and YYEKEE (reference sequence). CDR3 amino acids: CASSFTGDSYEQYF. The CDR3 coding sequence is TGTGCCAGCAGCTTTACAGGGGACTCCTACGAGCAGTACTTC.

This clone was detected only a few times. The V gene is TRBV5-1, the J gene TRBJ1-1, with a weak D call TRBD1 (6 bases). CDR1 and CDR2 from the germline V gene are SGHRS and YFSETQ. The length of the CDR3 is 17 residues. Trimming took 2 bases from V and 1 from J, leaving 18 bases between them. Here the CDR3 reads CASSLLQGGGRNTEAFF. DNA for the CDR3: TGCGCCAGCAGCTTACTACAGGGAGGGGGAAGGAACACTGAAGCTTTCTTT. Full variable domain (rest looked up from reference TRBV5-1 and TRBJ1-1): KAGVTQTPRYLIKTRGQQVTLSCSPISGHRSVSWYQQTPGQGLQFLFEYFSETQRNKGNFPGRFSGRQFSNSRSEMNVSTLELGDSALYLCASSLLQGGGRNTEAFFGQGTRLTVV.

The chain employs TRBV29-1 and TRBJ1-1, with D possibly being TRBD1 (5 bases). V was pared by 4 bases and J by 1 base, with 10 bases between. CDR1 and CDR2 from the germline V gene are SQVTM and ANQGSEA. The CDR3 loop spans 13 amino acids. The DNA of the CDR3 is TGCAGCGTTGCTATCGGGGGGAACACTGAAGCTTTCTTT. This encodes CSVAIGGNTEAFF.

The chain links TRBV7-6 to TRBJ1-6; D uncertain. CDR3 length: 12 amino acids. The V end was cut by 4 bases, the J end by 6 bases, with 4 bases between. Germline assignment: CDR1 SGHVS and CDR2 FNYEAQ. CDR3 coding DNA: TGTGCCAGCAGCTCTAGTAATTCACCCCTCCACTTT. This gives the protein CASSSSNSPLHF.

The chain couples TRBV7-9 to TRBJ1-2, with D possibly TRBD1 on 5 matching bases. The CDR3 has 15 amino acids. The V end lost 3 bases, the J end lost 9 bases, and 20 bases lay between the germline ends. Per the germline V gene, CDR1 is SEHNR and CDR2 is FQNEAQ (reference sequence). CDR3 region: CASSFGVGGSGSYTF. The CDR3, as DNA: TGTGCCAGCAGCTTTGGGGTTGGGGGGTCTGGGAGCTACACCTTC.

The chain combines TRBV7-9 with TRBJ1-6, with 7 bases that match TRBD1. Losses at the gene ends were 4 bases for V and 0 bases for J; bases not matched to a gene: 6. CDR3 length equals 17 residues. Per the germline V gene, CDR1 is SEHNR and CDR2 is FQNEAQ (reference sequence). This CDR3 is CASSSTGDSSYNSPLHF. The CDR3 DNA follows: TGTGCCAGCAGCTCAACTGGGGACAGCTCCTATAATTCACCCCTCCACTTT.

CDR3 loop: CASSGLIHEQYF. CDR3 coding DNA: TGTGCCAGCAGTGGACTAATCCACGAGCAGTACTTC. The chain uses TRBV28 and TRBJ2-5; D is possibly TRBD2 (6 bases). The J call may be faulty, since TRBJ2-7 better matches the DNA end. This CDR3 has 12 residues. The germline V gene encodes CDR1 MDHEN and CDR2 SYDVKM.

This CDR3 is CASSSLGQGYNEQFF. CDR3 sequence (DNA): TGTGCCAGCAGTTCTCTGGGACAGGGCTACAATGAGCAGTTCTTC. The chain has TRBV6-6 and TRBJ2-1; 9 positions match TRBD1. The length of the CDR3 is 15 residues. The V segment lost 4 bases and the J segment 3 bases; nucleotides outside the gene matches: 4. From germline, CDR1 is MNHNY and CDR2 SVGAGI (reference sequence).